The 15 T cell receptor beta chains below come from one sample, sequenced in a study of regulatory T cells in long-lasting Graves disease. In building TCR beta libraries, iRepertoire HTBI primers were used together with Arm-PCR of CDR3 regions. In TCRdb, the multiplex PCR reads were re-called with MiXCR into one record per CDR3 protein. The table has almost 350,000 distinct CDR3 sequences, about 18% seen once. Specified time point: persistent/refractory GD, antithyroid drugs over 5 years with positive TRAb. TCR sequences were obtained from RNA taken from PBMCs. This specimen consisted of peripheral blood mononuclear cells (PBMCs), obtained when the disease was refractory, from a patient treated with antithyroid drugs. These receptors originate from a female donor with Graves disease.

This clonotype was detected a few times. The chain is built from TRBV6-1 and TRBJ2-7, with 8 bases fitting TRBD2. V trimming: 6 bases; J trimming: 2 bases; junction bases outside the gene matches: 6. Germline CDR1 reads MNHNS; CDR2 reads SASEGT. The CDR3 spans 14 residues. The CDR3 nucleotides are TGTGCCAGCAGCAAGAGCGGGAGCCCCTACGAGCAGTACTTC. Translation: CASSKSGSPYEQYF.

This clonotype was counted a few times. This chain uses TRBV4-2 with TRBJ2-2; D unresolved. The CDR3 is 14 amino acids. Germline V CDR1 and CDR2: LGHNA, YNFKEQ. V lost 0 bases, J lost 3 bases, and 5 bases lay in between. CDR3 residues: CASSQEEYTGELFF. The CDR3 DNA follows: TGTGCCAGCAGCCAAGAGGAGTACACCGGGGAGCTGTTTTTT.

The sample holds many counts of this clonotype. The chain's CDR3 is CASSPNQGLPNEKLFF. In nucleotides, the CDR3 is TGTGCCAGCAGTCCAAACCAGGGTCTCCCTAATGAAAAACTGTTTTTT. The chain uses TRBV12-3 or TRBV12-4 and TRBJ1-4, with D possibly TRBD1 on 5 matching bases. V lost 5 bases, J lost 3 bases, and 16 bases lay in between. The CDR3 spans 16 residues.

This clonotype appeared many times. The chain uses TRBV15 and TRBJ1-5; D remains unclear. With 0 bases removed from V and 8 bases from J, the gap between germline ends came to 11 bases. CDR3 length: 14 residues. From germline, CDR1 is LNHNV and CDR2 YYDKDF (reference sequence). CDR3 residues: CATSRDRTQEPQHF. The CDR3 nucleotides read TGTGCCACCAGCAGAGATCGTACCCAAGAGCCCCAGCATTTT.

CDR3 protein: CASSLGLLADPLDTQYF. The CDR3 nucleotides are TGTGCCAGCAGCTTAGGCCTGCTAGCGGATCCCCTAGATACGCAGTATTTT. V is TRBV11-3 and J is TRBJ2-3; 7 nucleotides align to TRBD2. Germline CDR1 SGHNT, CDR2 YENEEA. The CDR3 sequence is 17 residues long. V shed 1 base, J shed 5 bases, and the junction held 12 bases outside the gene matches.

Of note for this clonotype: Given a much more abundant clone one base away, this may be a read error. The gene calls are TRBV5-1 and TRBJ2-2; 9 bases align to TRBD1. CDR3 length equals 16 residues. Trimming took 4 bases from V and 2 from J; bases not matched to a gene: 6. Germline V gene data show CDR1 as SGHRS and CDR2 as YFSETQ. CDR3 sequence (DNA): TGCGCCAGCAGCAGAGGACAGGGGATCAACACCGGGGAGCTGTTTTTT. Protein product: CASSRGQGINTGELFF.

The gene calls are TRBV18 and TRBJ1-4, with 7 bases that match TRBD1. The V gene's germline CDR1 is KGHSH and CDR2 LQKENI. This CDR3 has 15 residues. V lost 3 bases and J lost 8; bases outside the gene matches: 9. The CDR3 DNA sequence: TGTGCCAGCTCACCTTCGACAGGGAGGTCGGAAAAACTGTTTTTT. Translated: CASSPSTGRSEKLFF.

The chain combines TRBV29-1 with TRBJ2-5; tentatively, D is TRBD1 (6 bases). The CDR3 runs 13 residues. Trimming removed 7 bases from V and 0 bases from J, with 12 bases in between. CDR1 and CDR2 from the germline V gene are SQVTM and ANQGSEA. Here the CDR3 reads CSARTEYQETQYF. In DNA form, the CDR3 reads TGCAGCGCAAGGACAGAGTACCAAGAGACCCAGTACTTC.

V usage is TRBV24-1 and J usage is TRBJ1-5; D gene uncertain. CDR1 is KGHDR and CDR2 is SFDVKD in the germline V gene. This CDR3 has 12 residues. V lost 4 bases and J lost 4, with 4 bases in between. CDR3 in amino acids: CATSEGNQPQHF. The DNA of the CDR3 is TGTGCCACCAGTGAAGGGAATCAGCCCCAGCATTTT.

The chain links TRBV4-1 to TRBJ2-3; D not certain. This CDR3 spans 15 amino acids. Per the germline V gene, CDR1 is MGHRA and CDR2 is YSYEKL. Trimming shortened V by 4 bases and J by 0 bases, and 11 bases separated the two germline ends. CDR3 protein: CASSPSVGSTDTQYF. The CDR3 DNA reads TGCGCCAGCAGCCCAAGTGTGGGAAGCACAGATACGCAGTATTTT.

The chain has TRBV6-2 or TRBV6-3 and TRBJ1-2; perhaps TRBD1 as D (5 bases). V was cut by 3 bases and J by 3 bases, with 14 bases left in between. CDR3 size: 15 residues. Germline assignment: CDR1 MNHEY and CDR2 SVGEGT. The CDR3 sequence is CASSYRGEGDYGYTF. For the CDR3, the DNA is TGTGCCAGCAGTTATCGGGGGGAGGGCGACTATGGCTACACCTTC.

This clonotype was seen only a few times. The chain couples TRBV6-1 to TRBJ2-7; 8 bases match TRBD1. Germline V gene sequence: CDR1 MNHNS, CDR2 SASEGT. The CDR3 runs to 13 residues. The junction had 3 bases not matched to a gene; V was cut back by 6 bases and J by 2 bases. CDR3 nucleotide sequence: TGTGCCAGCAGGACAGGGGCGCCCTACGAGCAGTACTTC. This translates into CASRTGAPYEQYF.

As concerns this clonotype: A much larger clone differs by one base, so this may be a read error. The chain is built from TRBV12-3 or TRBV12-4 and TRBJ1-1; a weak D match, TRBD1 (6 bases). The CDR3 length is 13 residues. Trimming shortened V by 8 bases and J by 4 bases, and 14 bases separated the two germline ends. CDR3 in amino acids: CASSRGASTEAFF. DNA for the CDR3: TGTGCCAGCTCCCGGGGGGCTAGCACTGAAGCTTTCTTT.

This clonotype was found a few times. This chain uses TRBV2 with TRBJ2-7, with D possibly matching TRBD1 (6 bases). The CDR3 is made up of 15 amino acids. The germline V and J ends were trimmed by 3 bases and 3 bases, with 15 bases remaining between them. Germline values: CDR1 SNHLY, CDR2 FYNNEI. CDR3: CASSEASGVVYEQYF. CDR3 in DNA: TGTGCCAGCAGTGAGGCGTCAGGGGTGGTCTACGAGCAGTACTTC.

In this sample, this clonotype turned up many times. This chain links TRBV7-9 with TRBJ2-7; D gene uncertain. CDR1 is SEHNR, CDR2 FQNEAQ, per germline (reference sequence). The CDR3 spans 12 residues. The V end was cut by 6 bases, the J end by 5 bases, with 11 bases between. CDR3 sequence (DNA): TGTGCCAGCAGTCACATGCCAGACGAGCAGTACTTC. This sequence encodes CASSHMPDEQYF.